Below, 9 T cell receptor beta chains from the same sample are listed, as sequenced in a study of CD8 T cells in Susac syndrome. Random hexamers were used to reverse transcribe an amount of roughly 0.5 to 1 ug RNA. TCRdb re-analysed the immunoSEQ multiplex PCR reads in MiXCR, keeping a single row per CDR3 protein. The table includes about 190,000 distinct CDR3 sequences, roughly 92% detected once. Sequencing used CD4+ T cells from PBMCs. Every receptor here comes from a human donor in good health.

In nucleotides, the CDR3 is TGCAGCGTTATCTCAGGGGGCACGATGACAGATACGCAGTATTTT. Its translation: CSVISGGTMTDTQYF. This chain joins TRBV29-1 and TRBJ2-3, with 8 bases identical to TRBD1. V shed 5 bases, J shed 3 bases, and the junction held 10 bases outside the gene matches. CDR1 SQVTM and CDR2 ANQGSEA come from the germline V gene. The CDR3 extends over 15 amino acids.

This chain uses TRBV6-6 with TRBJ1-2; D is possibly TRBD1 (5 bases). Per the germline V gene, CDR1 is MNHNY and CDR2 is SVGAGI (reference sequence). This CDR3 spans 14 amino acids. Trimming removed 6 bases at V and 8 bases at J, with 19 bases between. This chain's CDR3 is CASRTGLTERGYTF. CDR3 in DNA: TGTGCCAGCAGAACGGGACTTACAGAGCGGGGCTACACCTTC.

V gene TRBV5-6 combines with J gene TRBJ1-2; 8 positions match TRBD1. The V segment lost 3 bases and the J segment 11 bases; nucleotides outside the gene matches: 15. The CDR3 spans 15 residues. Germline V gives CDR1 SGHDT, CDR2 YYEEEE. As DNA, the CDR3 is TGTGCCAGCAGCTGGGGTGCTTCAGACAGGGGCTCGTACACCTTC. Amino acid sequence: CASSWGASDRGSYTF.

The chain uses TRBV15 and TRBJ1-6, with D tentatively TRBD1 (5 bases). Germline V CDR1 and CDR2: LNHNV, YYDKDF (reference sequence). V lost 0 bases to trimming and J lost 6 bases, with 15 bases between them. The CDR3 totals 17 residues. The CDR3 sequence is CATSRDTLGQGNSPLHF. For the CDR3, the DNA is TGTGCCACCAGCAGAGATACGTTGGGCCAGGGTAATTCACCCCTCCACTTT.

The J gene is TRBJ1-5, the V gene TRBV6-2 or TRBV6-3, with no clear D. Trimming left V 6 bases short and J 7 bases short, with 19 bases between. The CDR3 totals 15 residues. Germline loops: CDR1 MNHEY, CDR2 SVGEGT. The CDR3 reads CASRRPLTRFQPQHF. The DNA for the CDR3 is TGTGCCAGCAGACGACCACTCACACGTTTCCAGCCCCAGCATTTT.

The V and J genes are TRBV28 and TRBJ2-4; D is possibly TRBD1 (6 bases). The CDR3 runs to 13 residues. In germline, CDR1 is MDHEN, CDR2 SYDVKM. Trimming took off 7 bases at V and 2 bases at J, with 9 bases between the two ends. CDR3: CASTTGSKNIQYF. The CDR3, as DNA: TGTGCCAGCACAACAGGGTCCAAAAACATTCAGTACTTC.

The CDR3 region is CASSPHGWTSTGTGELFF. CDR3 nucleotide sequence: TGTGCCAGCAGCCCCCATGGGTGGACCTCCACGGGAACCGGGGAGCTGTTTTTT. The V and J genes are TRBV7-8 and TRBJ2-2; a weak D match, TRBD2 (5 bases). V lost 5 bases to trimming and J lost 5 bases, with 24 bases between them. Germline V gives CDR1 SGHVS, CDR2 FQNEAQ. This CDR3 contains 18 residues.

J is TRBJ2-2 and V is TRBV3-1, with 8 bases that match TRBD1. CDR1 and CDR2 (germline): LGHDT, YNNKEL (reference sequence). The CDR3 is 15 residues long. J was trimmed by 6 bases and V by 4 bases; bases with no gene match: 7. The CDR3 DNA sequence: TGTGCCAGCAGCCCCCGGACAGGGTGGTCCGGGGAGCTGTTTTTT. Protein product: CASSPRTGWSGELFF.

The rearrangement uses TRBV12-3 or TRBV12-4 and TRBJ1-1; a possible D gene is TRBD1 (6 bases). The length of the CDR3 is 14 residues. The V gene lost 6 bases and the J gene lost 1 base, with 12 bases spanning the gap. The CDR3 spells CASSPMTGNTEAFF. CDR3 DNA sequence: TGTGCCAGCAGCCCTATGACAGGGAACACTGAAGCTTTCTTT.